Following are 7 T cell receptor beta chains from one sample sequenced in a study of T cells expressing NK-cell markers (dated by TCRdb to the early 2020s). Library preparation used 5' RACE. The listed sequencing device is Illumina HiSeq 2000. Once TCRdb had reprocessed the reads, it stored one entry per CDR3 protein sequence and supplied no DNA. The sample has 350,000 to 400,000 distinct CDR3 sequences on record. The ten largest clones take up about 10% of the sample. The material sequenced was blood T cells: a sorted CD56 or NKG2C T cell subset, CD4+ or CD8+ T cells, or bulk PBMC T cells (not recorded which). These receptors all stem from a woman between 45 and 60 years old in good health. Donor details come from another sample of the same person, matched by shared clones.

The chain joins TRBV12-3 or TRBV12-4 to TRBJ2-1; the D call from TCRdb, TRBD2, cannot be confirmed without DNA. The CDR3 totals 16 residues. CDR3: CASSISSGRAYREQFF.

The V call is TRBV12-3 or TRBV12-4, the J call TRBJ2-1; TCRdb returns TRBD1, unconfirmable since there is no DNA. The CDR3 contains 15 residues. CDR3 region: CASSPLDSSTNEQFF.

The genes are TRBV7-8 and TRBJ1-1; the TRBD1 assignment by TCRdb is unverifiable without DNA. The CDR3 sequence is 12 residues long. The germline V gene has CDR1 SGHVS and CDR2 FQNEAQ. The CDR3 loop is CASSLETPWAFF.

V and J are TRBV20-1 and TRBJ2-7; the TRBD1 assignment by TCRdb is unverifiable without DNA. This CDR3 has 15 residues. Germline CDR1 reads DFQATT; CDR2 reads SNEGSKA (reference sequence). CDR3 sequence reads: CSARDKGGPIYEQYF.

The chain has TRBV3-1 and TRBJ2-4. The germline gives CDR1 LGHDT, CDR2 YNNKEL (reference sequence). This CDR3 has 13 residues. The chain's CDR3 is CASSHGAKNIQYF.

The chain uses TRBV5-1 and TRBJ2-7; TCRdb's assignment of TRBD1 cannot be checked, as there is no DNA. Germline CDR1 and CDR2: SGHRS and YFSETQ. The CDR3 totals 13 residues. The CDR3 loop is CASSKGQAYEQYF.

The rearrangement uses TRBV12-3 or TRBV12-4 and TRBJ1-2. The CDR3 has 13 residues. The CDR3 is CAIGREEVDGYTF.